This T cell receptor (beta chain) was obtained from a study of primary melanoma T cells and metastatic recurrence (TCRdb year 2020). Concerning the study at large: The cohort was made up of about 200 primary melanomas of stage T2 to T4, with thickness greater than 1 mm. The study examined whether T-cell fraction and T-cell repertoire clonality in primary melanoma tumors predicted patient outcome. The T-cell fraction measured by TCR beta sequencing was compared against progression-free survival as the clinical outcome. Histopathological grading of tumor-infiltrating lymphocytes was compared with the T-cell fraction derived from sequencing. Here is what the overall study found, with its caveats: Reportedly, adding T-cell fraction to tumor thickness improved progression-free survival prediction more than adding any other histopathological variable did. Protection appeared to be conferred by a T-cell fraction above 20% regardless of ulceration status, mitotic rate or nodal disease. An effective T-cell-mediated antitumor response in primary melanoma was presented by the authors only as a suggestion rather than as a demonstrated mechanism. The tumor T-cell fraction reportedly predicted progression-free survival independently of thickness, ulceration, mitotic rate and age.

The primary melanoma of each patient had been surgically resected and was considered potentially curable but at risk of metastatic recurrence. With respect to this clone: What antigen it recognizes has not been identified. Per-nucleotide qualities are absent, and no much larger clonotype sits a single base away.

CDR1 and CDR2 were assigned from the germline V gene as MDHEN and SYDVKM. From its cysteine to its phenylalanine, the CDR3 spans 14 amino acids. The only DNA kept is the CDR3, 42 bases in frame from the first base. The germline ends are 15 bases apart after V is trimmed by 5 bases and J by 4 bases. Library prep was done by the immunoSEQ multiplex PCR assay. Primary melanoma tumor tissue was subjected to high-throughput sequencing of the T-cell receptor beta chain. As for the authors' bioinformatics: Repertoire analyses included TCRB CDR3 sharing between samples and the distribution of insertions and deletions. A gradient-boosted model ranked the predictive value of the T-cell fraction against histopathological variables. The table comes from immuneACCESS by way of TCRdb, which keeps in-frame sequences with V and J called. Part of the clones is missing from these tables; in studies checked, under half for an unresolved V gene and the rest for unknown reasons. That table furnishes V, J and clone size, whereas the DNA furnished D and trimming. The sample has roughly 1,000 clones on record, 70% to 90% of them singletons. The ten largest account for approximately 35% of the sample.

This TCR derives from a human donor with melanoma. The material sequenced was melanoma tumor tissue. The chain couples TRBV28 to TRBJ2-7; no confident D gene assignment can be made. The sequence in DNA is TGTGCCAGCAGTCTGGGCGCCTCGGTATACGAGCAGTACTTC. The translation is CASSLGASVYEQYF.